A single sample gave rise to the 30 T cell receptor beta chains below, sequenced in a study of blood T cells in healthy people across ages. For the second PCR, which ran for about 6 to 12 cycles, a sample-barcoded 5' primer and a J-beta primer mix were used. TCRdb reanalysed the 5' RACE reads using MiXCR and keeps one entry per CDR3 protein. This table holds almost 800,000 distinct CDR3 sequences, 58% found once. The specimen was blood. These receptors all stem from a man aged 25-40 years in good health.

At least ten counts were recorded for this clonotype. As DNA, the CDR3 is TGTGCCAGCAGCTTAGGCAGAACCTACGAGCAGTACTTC. Translation: CASSLGRTYEQYF. The V call is TRBV27, the J call TRBJ2-7; D is undetermined. Trimming took 6 bases from V and 2 from J, leaving 11 bases between them. The CDR3 length is 13 residues. The germline V gene has CDR1 MNHEY and CDR2 SMNVEV (reference sequence).

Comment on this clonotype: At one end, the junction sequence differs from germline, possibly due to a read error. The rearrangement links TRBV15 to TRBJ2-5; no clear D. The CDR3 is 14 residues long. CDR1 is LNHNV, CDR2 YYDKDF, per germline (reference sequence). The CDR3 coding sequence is TGTGCCACCAGCGGAGACTTGCGACAAGAGACCCAGTACTTC. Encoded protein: CATSGDLRQETQYF.

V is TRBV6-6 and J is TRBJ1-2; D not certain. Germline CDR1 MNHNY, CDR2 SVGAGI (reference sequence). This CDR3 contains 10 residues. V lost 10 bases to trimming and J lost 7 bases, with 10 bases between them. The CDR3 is CATLYTGYTF. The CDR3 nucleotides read TGTGCCACCTTGTATACTGGCTACACCTTC.

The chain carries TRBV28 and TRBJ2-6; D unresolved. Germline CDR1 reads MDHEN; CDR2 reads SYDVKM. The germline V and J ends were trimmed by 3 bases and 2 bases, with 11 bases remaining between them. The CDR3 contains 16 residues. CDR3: CASSFVATAGANVLTF. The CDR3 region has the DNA TGTGCCAGCAGTTTCGTCGCGACCGCTGGGGCCAACGTCCTGACTTTC.

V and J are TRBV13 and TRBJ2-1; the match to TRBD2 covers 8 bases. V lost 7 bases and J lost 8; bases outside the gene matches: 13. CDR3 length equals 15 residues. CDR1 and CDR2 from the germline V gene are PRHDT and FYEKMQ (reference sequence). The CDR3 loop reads CASTRSGSGGDEQFF. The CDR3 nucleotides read TGTGCCAGCACCCGGAGCGGGAGTGGCGGCGATGAGCAGTTCTTC.

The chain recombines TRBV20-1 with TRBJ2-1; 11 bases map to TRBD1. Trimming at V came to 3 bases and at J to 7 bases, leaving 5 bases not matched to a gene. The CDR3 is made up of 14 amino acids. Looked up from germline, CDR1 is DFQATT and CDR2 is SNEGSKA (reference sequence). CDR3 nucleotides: TGCAGTGCTAGGGGACAGGGGGTAGGGAATGAGCAGTTCTTC. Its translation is CSARGQGVGNEQFF.

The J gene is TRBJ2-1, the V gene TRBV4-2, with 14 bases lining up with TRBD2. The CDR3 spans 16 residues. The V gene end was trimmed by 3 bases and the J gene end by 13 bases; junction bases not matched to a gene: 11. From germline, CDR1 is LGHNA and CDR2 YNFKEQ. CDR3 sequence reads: CASSQSTGLAGVFQFF. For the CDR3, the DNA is TGTGCCAGCAGCCAGTCTACGGGACTAGCGGGAGTCTTTCAGTTCTTC.

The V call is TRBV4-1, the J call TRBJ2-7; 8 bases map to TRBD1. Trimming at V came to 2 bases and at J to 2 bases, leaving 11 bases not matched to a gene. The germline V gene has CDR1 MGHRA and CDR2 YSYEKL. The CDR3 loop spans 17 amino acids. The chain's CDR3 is CASSQNFRTGLAYEQYF. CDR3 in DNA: TGCGCCAGCAGCCAAAACTTTCGGACAGGGCTGGCCTACGAGCAGTACTTC.

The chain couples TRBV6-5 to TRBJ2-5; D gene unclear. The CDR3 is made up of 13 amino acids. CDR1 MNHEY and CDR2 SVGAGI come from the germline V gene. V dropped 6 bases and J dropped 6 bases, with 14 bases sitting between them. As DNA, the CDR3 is TGTGCCAGCAGGAGATACCGAGACCAGACCCAGTACTTC. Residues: CASRRYRDQTQYF.

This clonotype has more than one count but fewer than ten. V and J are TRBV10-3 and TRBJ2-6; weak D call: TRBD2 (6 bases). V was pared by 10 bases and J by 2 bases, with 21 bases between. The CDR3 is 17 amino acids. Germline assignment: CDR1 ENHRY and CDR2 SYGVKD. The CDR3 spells CATSLEGTLPGANVLTF. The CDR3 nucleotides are TGTGCCACCTCCTTGGAGGGGACCCTCCCTGGGGCCAACGTCCTGACTTTC.

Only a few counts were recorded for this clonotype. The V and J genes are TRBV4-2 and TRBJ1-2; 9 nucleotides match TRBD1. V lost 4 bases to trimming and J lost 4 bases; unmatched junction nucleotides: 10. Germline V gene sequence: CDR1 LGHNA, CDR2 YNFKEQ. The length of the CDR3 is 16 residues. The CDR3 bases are TGTGCCAGCAGCCGGAACTCGAGACAGGGGGTCTATGGCTACACCTTC. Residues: CASSRNSRQGVYGYTF.

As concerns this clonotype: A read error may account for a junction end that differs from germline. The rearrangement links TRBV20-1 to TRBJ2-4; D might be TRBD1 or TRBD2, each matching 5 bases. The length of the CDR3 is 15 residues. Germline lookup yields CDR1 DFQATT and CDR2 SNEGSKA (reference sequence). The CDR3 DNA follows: TGCAGTGCCGGCCGAAAGAGGGGTGCCAAAAACAGTCAGTACTTC. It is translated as CSAGRKRGAKNSQYF.

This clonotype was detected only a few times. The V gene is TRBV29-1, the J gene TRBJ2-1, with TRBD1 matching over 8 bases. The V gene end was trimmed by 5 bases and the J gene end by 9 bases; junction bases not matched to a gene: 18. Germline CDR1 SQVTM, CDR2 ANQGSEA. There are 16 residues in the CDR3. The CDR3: CSVFTRPGQGDFEQFF. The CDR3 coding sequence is TGCAGCGTTTTCACCCGACCCGGACAGGGAGATTTTGAGCAGTTCTTC.

The DNA for the CDR3 is TGTGCCAGCAGTTTAGGTGGGGACTACTCTGAAGCTTTCTTT. It is translated as CASSLGGDYSEAFF. This chain connects TRBV12-3 or TRBV12-4 to TRBJ1-1; TRBD1 is a possible D gene (5 bases). The CDR3 runs 14 residues. V was pared by 1 base and J by 6 bases, with 12 bases between.

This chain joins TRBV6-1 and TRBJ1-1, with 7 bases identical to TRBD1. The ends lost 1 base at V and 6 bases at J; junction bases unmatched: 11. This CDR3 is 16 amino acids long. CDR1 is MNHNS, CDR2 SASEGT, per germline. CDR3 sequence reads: CASSEELGRGVSEAFF. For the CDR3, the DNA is TGTGCCAGCAGTGAAGAGTTAGGCAGGGGGGTATCTGAAGCTTTCTTT.

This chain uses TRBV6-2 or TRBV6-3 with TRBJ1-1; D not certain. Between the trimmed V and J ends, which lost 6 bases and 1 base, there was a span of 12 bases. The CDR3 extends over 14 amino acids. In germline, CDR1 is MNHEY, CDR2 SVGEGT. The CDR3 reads CASSPMAANTEAFF. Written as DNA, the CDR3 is TGTGCCAGCAGCCCCATGGCCGCGAACACTGAAGCTTTCTTT.

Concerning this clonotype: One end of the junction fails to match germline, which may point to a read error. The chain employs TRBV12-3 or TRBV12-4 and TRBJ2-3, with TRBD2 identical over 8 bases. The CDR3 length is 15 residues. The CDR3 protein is CASSSPAGVSDAQYF. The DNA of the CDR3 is TGTGCCAGCAGTTCTCCAGCGGGGGTTTCAGATGCGCAGTATTTT.

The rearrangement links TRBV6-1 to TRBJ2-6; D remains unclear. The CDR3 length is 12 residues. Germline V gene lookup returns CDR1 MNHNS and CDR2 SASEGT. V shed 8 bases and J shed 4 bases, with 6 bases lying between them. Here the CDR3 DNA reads TGTGCCAGCCTCTCCGGGGCCAACGTCCTGACTTTC. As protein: CASLSGANVLTF.

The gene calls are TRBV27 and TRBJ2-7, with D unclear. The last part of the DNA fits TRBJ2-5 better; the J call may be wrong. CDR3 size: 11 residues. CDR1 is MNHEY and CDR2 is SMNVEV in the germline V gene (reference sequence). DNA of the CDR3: TGTGCCACCCGTCGGCTAGAGACCCAGTACTTC. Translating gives CATRRLETQYF.

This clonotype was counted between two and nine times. This chain's CDR3 is CSVDGLRGRGGYTF. CDR3 in DNA: TGCAGCGTTGATGGTTTGAGGGGTCGTGGCGGCTACACCTTC. This rearrangement joins TRBV29-1 to TRBJ1-2; a possible D gene is TRBD1 (5 bases). Germline values: CDR1 SQVTM, CDR2 ANQGSEA. This CDR3 region has 14 residues. The ends were cut back, 3 bases at V and 8 bases at J, with 19 bases in the middle.

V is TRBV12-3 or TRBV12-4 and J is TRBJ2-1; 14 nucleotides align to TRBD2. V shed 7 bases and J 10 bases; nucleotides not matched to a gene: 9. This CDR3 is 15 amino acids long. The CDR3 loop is CASILGTSGRGEQFF. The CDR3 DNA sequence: TGTGCCAGCATCCTGGGGACTAGCGGGAGAGGAGAGCAGTTCTTC.

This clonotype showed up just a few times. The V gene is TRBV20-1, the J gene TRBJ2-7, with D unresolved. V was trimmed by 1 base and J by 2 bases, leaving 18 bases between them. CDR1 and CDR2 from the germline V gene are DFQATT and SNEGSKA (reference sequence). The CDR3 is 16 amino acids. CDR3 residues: CSARAPLGVTTYEQYF. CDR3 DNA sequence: TGCAGTGCTAGAGCGCCCCTCGGAGTGACCACCTACGAGCAGTACTTC.

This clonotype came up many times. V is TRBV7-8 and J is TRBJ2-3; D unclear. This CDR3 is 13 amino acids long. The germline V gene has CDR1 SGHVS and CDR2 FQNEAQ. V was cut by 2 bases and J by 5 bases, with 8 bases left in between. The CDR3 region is CASSLLSGDTQYF. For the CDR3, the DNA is TGTGCCAGCAGCTTACTCTCAGGAGATACGCAGTATTTT.

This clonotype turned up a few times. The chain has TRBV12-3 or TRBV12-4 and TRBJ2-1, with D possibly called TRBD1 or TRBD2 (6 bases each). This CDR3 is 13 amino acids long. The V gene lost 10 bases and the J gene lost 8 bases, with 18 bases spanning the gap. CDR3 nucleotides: TGTGCCACCAAACCCGGGGGCCGCGATGAGCAGTTCTTC. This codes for CATKPGGRDEQFF.

As DNA, the CDR3 is TGTGCCTGGTTTAGCGGGAGTACTGCCTACAATGAGCAGTTCTTC. Its protein product is CAWFSGSTAYNEQFF. The chain combines TRBV30 with TRBJ2-1; 9 bases map to TRBD2. Germline loops: CDR1 GTSNPN, CDR2 SVGIG (reference sequence). The junction had 7 bases not matched to a gene; V was cut back by 5 bases and J by 2 bases. There are 15 residues in the CDR3.

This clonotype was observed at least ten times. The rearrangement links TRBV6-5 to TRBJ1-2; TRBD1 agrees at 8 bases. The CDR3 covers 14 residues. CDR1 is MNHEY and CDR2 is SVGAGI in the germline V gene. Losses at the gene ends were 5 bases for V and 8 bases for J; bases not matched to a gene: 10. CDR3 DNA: TGTGCCAGCAGTACCGGACAGGGCTCTTGGGGCTACACCTTC. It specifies CASSTGQGSWGYTF.

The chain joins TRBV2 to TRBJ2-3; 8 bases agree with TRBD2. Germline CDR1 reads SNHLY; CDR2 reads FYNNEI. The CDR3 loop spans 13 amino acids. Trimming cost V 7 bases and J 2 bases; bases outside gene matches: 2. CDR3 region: CASTGGDTDTQYF. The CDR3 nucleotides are TGTGCCAGCACCGGGGGGGACACAGATACGCAGTATTTT.

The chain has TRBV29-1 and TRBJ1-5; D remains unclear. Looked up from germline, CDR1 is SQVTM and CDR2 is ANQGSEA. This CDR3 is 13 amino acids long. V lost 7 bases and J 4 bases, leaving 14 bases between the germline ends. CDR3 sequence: CSAAEGLNQPQHF. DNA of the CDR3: TGCAGCGCGGCGGAGGGATTGAATCAGCCCCAGCATTTT.

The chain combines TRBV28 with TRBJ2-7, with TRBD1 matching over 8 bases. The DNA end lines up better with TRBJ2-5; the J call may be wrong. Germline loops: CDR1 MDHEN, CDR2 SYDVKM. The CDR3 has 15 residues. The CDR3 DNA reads TGTGCCAGCAGTTTATTGCAGGGGGCGCGGGAGACCCAGTACTTC. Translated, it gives CASSLLQGARETQYF.

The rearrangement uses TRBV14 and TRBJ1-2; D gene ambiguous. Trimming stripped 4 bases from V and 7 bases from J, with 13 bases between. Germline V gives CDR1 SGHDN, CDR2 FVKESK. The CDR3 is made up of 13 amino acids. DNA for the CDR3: TGTGCCAGCAGCCCACTGGCCTCGGGTGGCTACACCTTC. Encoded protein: CASSPLASGGYTF.